Listed below are T cell receptor beta chains from one sample, sequenced in a study of blood T cell repertoires in COVID-19. Data came from immunoSEQ multiplex PCR; TCRdb stores just in-frame clones and leaves some out. The repertoire holds some 96,000 clones, with more than 75% as singletons. Sequencing was carried out using peripheral blood. The source is a man aged 25-40 years in a cohort sampled during active COVID-19. CDR3s include the opening cysteine and the closing phenylalanine or tryptophan. The D gene is left open where the match is weak. Size is omitted from some rows. Given values are once, few, many or a class for expanded clones.

cdr3_nt	cdr3_aa	v_call	d_call	j_call	clone_size
TGTGCCAGCACCTTAGGGGGCGCTGAATATGGCTACACCTTC	CASTLGGAEYGYTF	TRBV2	TRBD1	TRBJ1-2	-
TGTGCCAGCAGGGAAACCGGGACAGGGGATGAAAAACTGTTTTTT	CASRETGTGDEKLFF	TRBV28	TRBD1	TRBJ1-4	-
TGTGCCAGCAGTGGGACTAACACCGGGGAGCTGTTTTTT	CASSGTNTGELFF	TRBV6-4	-	TRBJ2-2	medium-sized
TGTGCCAGCAGCCAGGACAGCTCTGGGGCCAACGTCCTGACTTTC	CASSQDSSGANVLTF	TRBV3-1/TRBV3-2	-	TRBJ2-6	-
TGTGCCAGCGCAAACTCAGATACGCAGTATTTT	CASANSDTQYF	TRBV28	-	TRBJ2-3	-
TGTGCCAGCAGACTTCTTTTACAGGGGAGTAATGAAAAACTGTTTTTT	CASRLLLQGSNEKLFF	TRBV2	TRBD1	TRBJ1-4	-
TGTGCCAGCAGTGAAACAACAGCTTATCAGCCCCAGCATTTT	CASSETTAYQPQHF	TRBV6-1	-	TRBJ1-5	-
TGTGCCAGCAGTTCTTCACCTAGCGGGGGGGTCGAGCAGTACTTC	CASSSSPSGGVEQYF	TRBV27	TRBD2	TRBJ2-7	-
TGTGCCAGCAGCAGAAACGGACAGGGTAGCAGGGGTACGCAGTATTTT	CASSRNGQGSRGTQYF	TRBV7-2	TRBD1	TRBJ2-3	-
TGTGCCAGCCTCCTAAACGAGGGGAACACTGAAGCTTTCTTT	CASLLNEGNTEAFF	TRBV18	-	TRBJ1-1	-
TGTGCCAGCAGTTATCAACAGGGGGCCACTGAAGCTTTCTTT	CASSYQQGATEAFF	TRBV6-5	TRBD1	TRBJ1-1	-
TGTGCCAGCAGTTACCGGGACAGTAGGTCAGATACGCAGTATTTT	CASSYRDSRSDTQYF	TRBV6-6	TRBD1	TRBJ2-3	-
TGTGCCAGCAGCGTAGAACCCGGGTACGGTGAAAAACTGTTTTTT	CASSVEPGYGEKLFF	TRBV9	-	TRBJ1-4	-
TGTGCCAGCAGTCGAGGTACTGAAGCTTTCTTT	CASSRGTEAFF	TRBV25-1	-	TRBJ1-1	-
TGTGCCTGGAGTGGCTACTACCCGGAGACCCAGTACTTC	CAWSGYYPETQYF	TRBV30	-	TRBJ2-5	-
TGTGCCAGCAGCTTAGGCGGCAGGGGGCGGATCAGCACCGGGGAGCTGTTTTTT	CASSLGGRGRISTGELFF	TRBV7-9	TRBD1	TRBJ2-2	-
TGTGCCAGCAGTTACAGGGGGATTATCCACGAGCAGTACTTC	CASSYRGIIHEQYF	TRBV6-5	-	TRBJ2-7	-
TGTGCCAGTAGTGATAGCGGGGGGGCCCGTACGCAGTATTTT	CASSDSGGARTQYF	TRBV19	TRBD2	TRBJ2-3	-
TGTGCCAGCAGCTTAGCGGGACAGGGGGGGGACACTGAAGCTTTCTTT	CASSLAGQGGDTEAFF	TRBV7-9	TRBD1	TRBJ1-1	-
TGTGCCAGCAGACGCGGCGAAAATCAGCCCCAGCATTTT	CASRRGENQPQHF	TRBV2	-	TRBJ1-5	-
TGTGCCAGCAGTTACGGGCGGGGGGCAACCTACGAGCAGTACTTC	CASSYGRGATYEQYF	TRBV6-5	TRBD2	TRBJ2-7	-
TGTGCCAGCAGCCCCGAGGCAGGGAGGAATCAGCCCCAGCATTTT	CASSPEAGRNQPQHF	TRBV2	-	TRBJ1-5	-
TGTGCCAGCAGCAGTCAACAGGGGCCCTATGGCTACACCTTC	CASSSQQGPYGYTF	TRBV5-4	TRBD1	TRBJ1-2	once
TGTGCCAGCAGTCAGGGGATCGGGGAGCTGTTTTTT	CASSQGIGELFF	TRBV12-3/TRBV12-4	-	TRBJ2-2	-
TGTGCCAGCAGCTTAGAGCGCAGGGGGCGAGCAGATACGCAGTATTTT	CASSLERRGRADTQYF	TRBV11-1	TRBD1	TRBJ2-3	-
TGTGCCAGCAGCCCCACAGGGGTCACTGAAGCTTTCTTT	CASSPTGVTEAFF	TRBV12-3/TRBV12-4	TRBD1	TRBJ1-1	-
TGTGCCAGCAGCTTGGGGGATTGGCGTACCGGGACAGGGTCCACAGATACGCAGTATTTT	CASSLGDWRTGTGSTDTQYF	TRBV5-4	TRBD1	TRBJ2-3	-
TGTGCCAGCAGCTTGTATATCTATGAGCAGTTCTTC	CASSLYIYEQFF	TRBV5-6	-	TRBJ2-1	-
TGTGCCAGCAGGAATGGTGGGGGGGCTAACTATGGCTACACCTTC	CASRNGGGANYGYTF	TRBV6-6	-	TRBJ1-2	once
TGCGCCAGCAGCTTGGTGGCTAGCGGGGCGGATTCCTACGAGCAGTACTTC	CASSLVASGADSYEQYF	TRBV5-1	TRBD2	TRBJ2-7	-
TGTGCCAGTAGTGACCCGGACAGGAGCTTATACGAGCAGTACTTC	CASSDPDRSLYEQYF	TRBV19	TRBD1	TRBJ2-7	-
TGTGCCAGCAATCGGGGGGGAGCTAATCAGCCCCAGCATTTT	CASNRGGANQPQHF	TRBV28	-	TRBJ1-5	medium-sized
TGTGCCAGCAGCTTGGGGGTCGGGGGAGGCTACACCTTC	CASSLGVGGGYTF	TRBV5-4	-	TRBJ1-2	few
TGTGCCATCAGTGAAGGGACAGGGAAGTCGAGCTACACCTTC	CAISEGTGKSSYTF	TRBV10-3	TRBD1	TRBJ1-2	-
TGTGCCAGTGGAGTCGGAGGACAGGGAGGGATGAACACTGAAGCTTTCTTT	CASGVGGQGGMNTEAFF	TRBV2	TRBD1	TRBJ1-1	-
TGTGCCAGCAGCATCGACAACTCTGGGGCCAACGTCCTGACTTTC	CASSIDNSGANVLTF	TRBV11-1	-	TRBJ2-6	-
TGTGCCAGCAGGCGGGCAGGGAGGAATGAGCAGTTCTTC	CASRRAGRNEQFF	TRBV6-5	-	TRBJ2-1	-
TGTGCCTGGAGTGTACTCAGCCCCGGGACAGGGGGCTACGAGCAGTACTTC	CAWSVLSPGTGGYEQYF	TRBV30	TRBD1	TRBJ2-7	-
TGTGCCAGCAGCCAATCTTTCGGGACAGGTTACAATGAGCAGTTCTTC	CASSQSFGTGYNEQFF	TRBV16	TRBD1	TRBJ2-1	-
TGTGCCAGCAGCCTTCGAACTTTTCCCCTAAAACTGTTTTTT	CASSLRTFPLKLFF	TRBV7-2	-	TRBJ1-4	-
TGTGCCAGCAGCACTGACCAAGGGGTAGATACGCAGTATTTT	CASSTDQGVDTQYF	TRBV7-2	-	TRBJ2-3	-
TGTGCCAGCACCACGGGAAGGGGGCCCTACGAGCAGTACTTC	CASTTGRGPYEQYF	TRBV5-8	TRBD1	TRBJ2-7	-
TGTGCCAGCAGATATGGGCGGGGGTACACAGATACGCAGTATTTT	CASRYGRGYTDTQYF	TRBV6-5	TRBD2	TRBJ2-3	-
TGTGCCAGCAGCTTATTCAGGGGGTACTATGGCTACACCTTC	CASSLFRGYYGYTF	TRBV7-2	TRBD1	TRBJ1-2	-
TGTGCCAGCAGCCACACGAACCTTCAGGGAGGTACTGAAGCTTTCTTT	CASSHTNLQGGTEAFF	TRBV6-2/TRBV6-3	-	TRBJ1-1	-
TGCGCCAGCAGCCCGGGGGACAGGGAGGAGCAGTACTTC	CASSPGDREEQYF	TRBV5-1	TRBD1	TRBJ2-7	-
TGTGCCAGCAGCCCCACTCTAGCGGGGGGCTCCTACAATGAGCAGTTCTTC	CASSPTLAGGSYNEQFF	TRBV3-1/TRBV3-2	TRBD2	TRBJ2-1	-
TGCGCCAGCAGCCCCGGCGGACAGAGCTCTGGGGCCAACGTCCTGACTTTC	CASSPGGQSSGANVLTF	TRBV4-1	-	TRBJ2-6	once
TGTGCCACCAGTGACCCCGGGGCGGGGGGGGGCAATCAGCCCCAGCATTTT	CATSDPGAGGGNQPQHF	TRBV24-1	-	TRBJ1-5	-
TGTGCCAGCAGTTACTCGACGTTTCCAGGGGGTCAGCCCCAGCATTTT	CASSYSTFPGGQPQHF	TRBV6-2/TRBV6-3	TRBD1	TRBJ1-5	few
TGTGCCAGCAGCCAACTACAGGGTAACACTGAAGCTTTCTTT	CASSQLQGNTEAFF	TRBV3-1/TRBV3-2	-	TRBJ1-1	-
TGTGCCAGCAGCCGCGGGACAGGGAGCTCCTACGAGCAGTACTTC	CASSRGTGSSYEQYF	TRBV6-5	TRBD1	TRBJ2-7	-
TGTGCCAGCAGCTTAGTTTTCGGGTACGATGAAAAACTGTTTTTT	CASSLVFGYDEKLFF	TRBV7-9	-	TRBJ1-4	few